Sequencing of this TCR beta chain was carried out in a study of T cell responses to AZD1222 COVID-19 vaccine. The CDR3 totals 16 residues. CDR1 LNHDA and CDR2 SQIVND come from the germline V gene (reference sequence). V lost 3 bases, J lost 4 bases, and 10 bases stayed unmatched. A remark on this clone: Its antigen is unidentified.

Generated by immunoSEQ multiplex PCR, the TCRdb table keeps only in-frame clones and is missing some. The sample has over 100,000 clones; roughly 85% are singletons. Study-wide results and limits: Spike-specific TCR breadth and depth were elevated following two AZD1222 doses.

This sample comprised peripheral blood, obtained 28 days after the second dose of the MenACWY control vaccine. The rearrangement uses TRBV19 and TRBJ1-2; 8 bases map to TRBD1. The sequence was collected from an adult who received the MenACWY meningococcal vaccine as a control. The DNA of the CDR3 is TGTGCCAGTAGTATTGGCCAGGGGGCCCAAGGCTATGGCTACACCTTC. Protein: CASSIGQGAQGYGYTF.